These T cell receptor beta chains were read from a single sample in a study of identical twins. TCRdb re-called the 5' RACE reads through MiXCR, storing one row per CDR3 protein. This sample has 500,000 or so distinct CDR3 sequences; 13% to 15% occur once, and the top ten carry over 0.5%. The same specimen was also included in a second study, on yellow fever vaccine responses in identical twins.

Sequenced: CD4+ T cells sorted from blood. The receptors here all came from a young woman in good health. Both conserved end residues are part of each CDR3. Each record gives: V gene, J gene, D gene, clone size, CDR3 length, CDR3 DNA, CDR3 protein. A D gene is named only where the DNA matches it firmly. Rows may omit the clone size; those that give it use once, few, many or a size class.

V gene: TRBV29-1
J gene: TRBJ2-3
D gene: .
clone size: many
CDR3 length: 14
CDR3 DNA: TGCAGCGTAAAACGAACCACCCCGGTAGATACGCAGTATTTT
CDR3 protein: CSVKRTTPVDTQYF

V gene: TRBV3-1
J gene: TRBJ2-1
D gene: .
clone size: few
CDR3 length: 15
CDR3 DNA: TGTGCCAGCAGCCATGCCAGGGGACTGGGCAATGAGCAGTTCTTC
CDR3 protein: CASSHARGLGNEQFF

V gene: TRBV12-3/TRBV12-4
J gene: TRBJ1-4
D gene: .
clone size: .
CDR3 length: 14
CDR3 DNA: TGTGCCAGCAGCCCCGTTTCGGTCAGTGAAAAACTGTTTTTT
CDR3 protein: CASSPVSVSEKLFF

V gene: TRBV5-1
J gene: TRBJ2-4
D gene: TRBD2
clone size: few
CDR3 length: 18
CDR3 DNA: TGCGCCAGCAGCCCGGAGACTAGCGGCCTGTTAGCCAAAAACATTCAGTACTTC
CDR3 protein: CASSPETSGLLAKNIQYF

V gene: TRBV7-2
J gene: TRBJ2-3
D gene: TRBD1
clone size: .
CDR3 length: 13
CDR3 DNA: TGTGCCAGCAGCCCCCTGGACAGGGGCCCTCAGTATTTT
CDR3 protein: CASSPLDRGPQYF

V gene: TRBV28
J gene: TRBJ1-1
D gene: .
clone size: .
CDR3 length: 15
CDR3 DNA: TGTGCCAGCCTTAAACCCCCGGGCCAGGGGACTGAAGCTTTCTTT
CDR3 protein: CASLKPPGQGTEAFF

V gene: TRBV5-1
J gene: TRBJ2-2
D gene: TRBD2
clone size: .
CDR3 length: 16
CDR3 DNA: TGCGCCAGCCGACTAGCGGGAGCCCCGAACACCGGGGAGCTGTTTTTT
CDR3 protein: CASRLAGAPNTGELFF

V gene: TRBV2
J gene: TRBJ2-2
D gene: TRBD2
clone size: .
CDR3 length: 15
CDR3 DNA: TGTGCCAGCAGTTACCGCGGGAGCGGCACCGGGGAGCTGTTTTTT
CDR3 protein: CASSYRGSGTGELFF

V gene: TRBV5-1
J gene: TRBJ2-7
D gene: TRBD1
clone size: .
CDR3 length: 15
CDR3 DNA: TGCGCCAGCAGCTCAGCACCGGGACAGAGATACGAGCAGTACTTC
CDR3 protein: CASSSAPGQRYEQYF

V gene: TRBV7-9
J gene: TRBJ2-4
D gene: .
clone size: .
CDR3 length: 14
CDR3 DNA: TGTGCCAGCACTAGCTTAAAGGGGGGCAACATTCAGTACTTC
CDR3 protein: CASTSLKGGNIQYF

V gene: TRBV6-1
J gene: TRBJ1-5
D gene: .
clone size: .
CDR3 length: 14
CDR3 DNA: TGTGCCAGCAGCAGATCCTATAGCAATCAGCCCCAGCATTTT
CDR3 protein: CASSRSYSNQPQHF

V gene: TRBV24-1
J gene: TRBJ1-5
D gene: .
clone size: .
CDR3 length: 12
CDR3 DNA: TGTGCCACCAGTAACAGCAATCAGCCCCAGCATTTT
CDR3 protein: CATSNSNQPQHF

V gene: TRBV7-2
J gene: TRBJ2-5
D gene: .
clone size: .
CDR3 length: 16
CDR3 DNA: TGTGCCAGCAGCTTAGACGCGACTAGGGCCCAAGAGACCCAGTACTTC
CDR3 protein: CASSLDATRAQETQYF

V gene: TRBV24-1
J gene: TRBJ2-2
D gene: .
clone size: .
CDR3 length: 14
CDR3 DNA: TGTGCCACCAGTGGTAGGGCGTACACCGGGGAGCTGTTTTTT
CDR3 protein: CATSGRAYTGELFF

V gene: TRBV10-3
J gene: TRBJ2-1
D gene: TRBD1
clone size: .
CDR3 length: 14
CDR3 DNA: TGTGCCATCGCGGCACCAGGGGGCTACAATGAGCAGTTCTTC
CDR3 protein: CAIAAPGGYNEQFF

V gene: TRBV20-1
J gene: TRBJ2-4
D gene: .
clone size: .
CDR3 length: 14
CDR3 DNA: TGCAGTGCTGGGGGGCAGGCGATATGGGCCATTCAGTACTTC
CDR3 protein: CSAGGQAIWAIQYF

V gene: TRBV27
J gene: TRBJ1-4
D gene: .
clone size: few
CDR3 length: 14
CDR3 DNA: TGTGCCAGCAGCTCGATTGCAACTAATGAAAAACTGTTTTTT
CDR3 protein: CASSSIATNEKLFF

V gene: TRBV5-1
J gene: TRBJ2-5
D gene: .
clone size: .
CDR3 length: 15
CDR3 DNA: TGCGCCAGCAGCAGATACAGGGGAGGGCGTGAGACCCAGTACTTC
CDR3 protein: CASSRYRGGRETQYF

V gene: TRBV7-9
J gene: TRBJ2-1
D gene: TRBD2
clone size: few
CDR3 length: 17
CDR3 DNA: TGTGCCAGCAGCTACCGGACTAGAGGGAAGAGGCTGAATGAGCAGTTCTTC
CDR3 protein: CASSYRTRGKRLNEQFF

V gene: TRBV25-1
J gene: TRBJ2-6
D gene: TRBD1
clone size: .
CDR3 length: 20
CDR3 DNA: TGTGCCAGCAGTGAATTCTCCGGGACAGGGGGCAACTCTGGGGCCAACGTCCTGACTTTC
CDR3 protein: CASSEFSGTGGNSGANVLTF

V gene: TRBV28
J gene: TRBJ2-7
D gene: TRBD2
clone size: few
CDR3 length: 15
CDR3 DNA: TGTGCCAGCAGTTTATACGGAGCGGGAGCAGACGAGCAGTACTTC
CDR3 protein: CASSLYGAGADEQYF

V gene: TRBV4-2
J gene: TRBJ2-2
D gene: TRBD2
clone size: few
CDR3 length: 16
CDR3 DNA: TGTGCCAGCAGCCAAGAACCGAGCGGGAGCCCCGGGGAGCTGTTTTTT
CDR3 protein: CASSQEPSGSPGELFF

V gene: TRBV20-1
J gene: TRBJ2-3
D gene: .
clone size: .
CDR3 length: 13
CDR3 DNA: TGCAGTGCGCTATCTCAGGACAGCAATACGCAGTATTTT
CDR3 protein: CSALSQDSNTQYF

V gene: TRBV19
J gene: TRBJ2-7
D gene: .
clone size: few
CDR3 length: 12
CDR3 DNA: TGTGCCAGTACTCTCATACCCTACGAGCAGTACTTC
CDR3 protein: CASTLIPYEQYF

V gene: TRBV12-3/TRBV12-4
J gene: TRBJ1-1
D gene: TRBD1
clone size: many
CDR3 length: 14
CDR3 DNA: TGTGCCAGCAGTTCCAGGACAGGGTTCACTGAAGCTTTCTTT
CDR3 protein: CASSSRTGFTEAFF

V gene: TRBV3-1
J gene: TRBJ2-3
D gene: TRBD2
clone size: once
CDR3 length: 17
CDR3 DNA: TGTGCCAGCAGCCCTCGGGGATGGGGGGGGAACACAGATACGCAGTATTTT
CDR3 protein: CASSPRGWGGNTDTQYF

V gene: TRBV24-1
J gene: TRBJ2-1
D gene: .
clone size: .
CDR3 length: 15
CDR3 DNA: TGTGCCACCAACACGAATTGCGCGGTATACAATGAGCAGTTCTTC
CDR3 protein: CATNTNCAVYNEQFF

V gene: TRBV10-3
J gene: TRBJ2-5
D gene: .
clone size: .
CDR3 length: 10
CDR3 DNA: TGTGCCATCGGTGAGGAGACCCAGTACTTC
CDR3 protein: CAIGEETQYF

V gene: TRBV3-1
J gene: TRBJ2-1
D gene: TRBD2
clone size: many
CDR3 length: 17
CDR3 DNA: TGTGCCAGCAGCCAAGCCCCTAGCGGGAGTCAGAGCAATGAGCAGTTCTTC
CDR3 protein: CASSQAPSGSQSNEQFF

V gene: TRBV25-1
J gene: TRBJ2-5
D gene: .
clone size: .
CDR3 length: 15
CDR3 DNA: TGTGCCAGCAGCCAGAGGACCGTTACCGCAGAGACCCAGTACTTC
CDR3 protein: CASSQRTVTAETQYF

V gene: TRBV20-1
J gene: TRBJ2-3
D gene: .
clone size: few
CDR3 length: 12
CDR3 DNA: TGCAGTGCCGGGCTTAACCCAGATACGCAGTATTTT
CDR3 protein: CSAGLNPDTQYF

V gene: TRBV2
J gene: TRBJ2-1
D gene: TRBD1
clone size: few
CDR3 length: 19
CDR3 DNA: TGTGCCAGCAGTGAGCGCGATTCTGCATCGACAGGGGGCTACAATGAGCAGTTCTTC
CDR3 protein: CASSERDSASTGGYNEQFF

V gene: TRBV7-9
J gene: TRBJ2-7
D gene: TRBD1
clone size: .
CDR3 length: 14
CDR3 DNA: TGTGCCAGCAGCTATGGAGGACAGGGTGGCGAGCAGTACTTC
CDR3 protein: CASSYGGQGGEQYF

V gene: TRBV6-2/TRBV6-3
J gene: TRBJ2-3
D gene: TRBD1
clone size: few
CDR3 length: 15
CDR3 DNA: TGTGCCAGCAGTTGGGACAGCTCTAGCACAGATACGCAGTATTTT
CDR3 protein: CASSWDSSSTDTQYF

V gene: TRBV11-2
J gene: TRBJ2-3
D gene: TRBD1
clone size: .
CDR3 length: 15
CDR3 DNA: TGTGCCAGCAGCCCGGACAGGGAGGCGGGAGATACGCAGTATTTT
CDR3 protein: CASSPDREAGDTQYF

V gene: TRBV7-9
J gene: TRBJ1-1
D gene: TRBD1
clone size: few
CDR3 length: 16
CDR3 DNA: TGTGCCAGCAGCGTAACGGACAGGGGGCGGAGAACTGAAGCTTTCTTT
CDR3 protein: CASSVTDRGRRTEAFF

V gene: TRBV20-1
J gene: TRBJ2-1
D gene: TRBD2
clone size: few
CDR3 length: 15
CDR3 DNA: TGCAGTGCTAGGGACGGGACTAGCGTTAACAATGAGCAGTTCTTC
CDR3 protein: CSARDGTSVNNEQFF

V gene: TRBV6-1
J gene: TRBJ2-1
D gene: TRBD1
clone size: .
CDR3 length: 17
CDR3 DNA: TGTGCCAGCAGAGATTTACAGGGGGCCCCTTCCTACAATGAGCAGTTCTTC
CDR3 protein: CASRDLQGAPSYNEQFF

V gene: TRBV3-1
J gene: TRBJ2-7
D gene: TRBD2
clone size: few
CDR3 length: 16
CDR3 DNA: TGTGCCAGCAGCCAAGCGTCCCAGCGGGGGATCTACGAGCAGTACTTC
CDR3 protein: CASSQASQRGIYEQYF

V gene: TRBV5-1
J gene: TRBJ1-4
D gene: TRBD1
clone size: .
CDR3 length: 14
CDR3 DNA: TGCGCCAGCAGCGGTGGACAGGGGTATGAAAAACTGTTTTTT
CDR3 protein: CASSGGQGYEKLFF

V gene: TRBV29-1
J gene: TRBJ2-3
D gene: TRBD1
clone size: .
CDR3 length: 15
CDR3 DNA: TGCAGCGCACAGGGGTTAACCCTAAGCACAGATACGCAGTATTTT
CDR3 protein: CSAQGLTLSTDTQYF

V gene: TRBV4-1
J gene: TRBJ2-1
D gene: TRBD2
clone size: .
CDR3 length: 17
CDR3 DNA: TGCGCCAGCAGCCAGGGGACTAGCGGGGGGTTCCAGACTGAGCAGTTCTTC
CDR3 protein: CASSQGTSGGFQTEQFF

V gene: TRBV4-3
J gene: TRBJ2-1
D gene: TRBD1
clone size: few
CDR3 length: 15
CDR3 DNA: TGCGCCAGCAGCACCCGACAGGGTCCAAGTAATGAGCAGTTCTTC
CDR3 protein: CASSTRQGPSNEQFF

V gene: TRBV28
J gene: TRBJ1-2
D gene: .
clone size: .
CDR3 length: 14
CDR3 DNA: TGTGCCAGCAGTTTATTTTTCGGGGAAGGTGGCTACACCTTC
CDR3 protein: CASSLFFGEGGYTF

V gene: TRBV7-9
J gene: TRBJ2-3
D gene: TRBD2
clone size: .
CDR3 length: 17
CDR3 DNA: TGTGCCAGCAGCTCCATTAGCGGGAGGGGAAGCACAGATACGCAGTATTTT
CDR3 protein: CASSSISGRGSTDTQYF

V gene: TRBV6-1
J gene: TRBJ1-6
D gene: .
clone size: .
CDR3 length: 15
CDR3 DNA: TGTGCCAGCACCCTAACTTGGGCAGGAGATTCACCCCTCCACTTT
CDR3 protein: CASTLTWAGDSPLHF

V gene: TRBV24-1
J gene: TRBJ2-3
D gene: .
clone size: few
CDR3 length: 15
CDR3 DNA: TGTGCCACCAGTCTCGCAGGGCCTAGCACAGATACGCAGTATTTT
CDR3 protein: CATSLAGPSTDTQYF

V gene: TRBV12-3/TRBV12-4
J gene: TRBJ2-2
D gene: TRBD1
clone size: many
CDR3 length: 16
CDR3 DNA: TGTGCCAGCAGTGCGGGACAGGGGGCGAACACCGGGGAGCTGTTTTTT
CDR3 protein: CASSAGQGANTGELFF

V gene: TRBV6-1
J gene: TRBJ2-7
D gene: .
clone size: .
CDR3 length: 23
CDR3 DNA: TGTGCCAGCAGTGAGACAGGCCCCGGGCCCTCCTCTGCCTCGTGGGTTCAGTCAGGCCAGCAGTACTTC
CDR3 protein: CASSETGPGPSSASWVQSGQQYF

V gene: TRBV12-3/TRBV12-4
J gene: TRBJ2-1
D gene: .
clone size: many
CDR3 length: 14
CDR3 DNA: TGTGCCACCGACGATCCCCTGGGATACAATGAGCAGTTCTTC
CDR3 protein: CATDDPLGYNEQFF

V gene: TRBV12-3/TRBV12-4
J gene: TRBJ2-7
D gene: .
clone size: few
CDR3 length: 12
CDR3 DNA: TGTGCCAGCAGTTTAGGGAGGGTCGAGCAGTACTTC
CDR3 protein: CASSLGRVEQYF

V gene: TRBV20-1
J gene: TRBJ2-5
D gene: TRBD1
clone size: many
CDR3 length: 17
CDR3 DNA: TGCAGTGCTAGAGATGCGAAAGGACAGGGGGCATCAGAGACCCAGTACTTC
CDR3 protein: CSARDAKGQGASETQYF

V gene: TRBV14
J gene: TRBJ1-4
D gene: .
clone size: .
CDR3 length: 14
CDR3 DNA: TGTGCCAGCAGCCCCTTGGGGGTTGGCGAAAAACTGTTTTTT
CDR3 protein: CASSPLGVGEKLFF